This TCR beta chain was documented in a study of cytomegalovirus exposure and HLA in healthy donors. The study's findings and limits: In an earlier analysis, in around 590 donors, most V segments appeared productive either ~87% or ~30% of the time.

PCR involved 60 Vbeta and 13 Jbeta primers. The table came from immunoSEQ multiplex PCR; TCRdb's copy has only in-frame clones and leaves some out. This table has 85,000 to 100,000 clones, 60% to 80% appearing once. This CDR3 has 12 amino acids. V was pared by 3 bases and J by 6 bases, with 9 bases between. CDR1 is SGHRS, CDR2 YFSETQ, per germline. On this clone itself: Its antigen is unidentified.

The sequence derives from a man in his fifties or sixties in good health and CMV-seronegative. Sequencing was carried out using PBMCs. The chain has TRBV5-1 and TRBJ1-2, with D uncertain. The CDR3 here is CASSSRRDGYTF. The CDR3 coding sequence is TGCGCCAGCAGCTCGAGGCGGGATGGCTACACCTTC.